The 32 T cell receptor beta chains given below trace back to one sample, sequenced in a study of CD8 T cell repertoires and HIV-1 epitope variants. These TCRs' antigens remain unknown. Assay used: immunoSEQ multiplex PCR; TCRdb lists only in-frame clones, some missing. In the table there are about 2,600 clones, approximately 64% of which are singletons. Sequencing was done on a sample of cultured CD8+ T cells derived from PBMCs. The receptors originated from a male donor with HIV.

The chain links TRBV7-3 to TRBJ1-4, with D maybe TRBD1 (6 bases). The germline V and J ends were trimmed by 5 bases and 6 bases, with 16 bases remaining between them. Per germline, CDR1 SGHTA and CDR2 FQGTGA. The CDR3 consists of 15 residues. The CDR3 here is CASSPTGRRDEKLFF. The CDR3 nucleotides read TGTGCCAGCAGCCCCACAGGGAGAAGGGATGAAAAACTGTTTTTT. The full variable domain, rest sourced from reference TRBV7-3 and TRBJ1-4, is GAGVSQTPSNKVTEKGKYVELRCDPISGHTALYWYRQSLGQGPEFLIYFQGTGAADDSGLPNDRFFAVRPEGSVSTLKIQRTERGDSAVYLCASSPTGRRDEKLFFGSGTQLSVL.

V is TRBV28 and J is TRBJ1-1; no definite D call. Trimming shortened V by 6 bases and J by 4 bases, and 9 bases separated the two germline ends. CDR1 and CDR2 from the germline V gene are MDHEN and SYDVKM. This CDR3 spans 12 amino acids. Written as DNA, the CDR3 is TGTGCCAGCAGGGTCGGGAGCACTGAAGCTTTCTTT. The encoded protein is CASRVGSTEAFF.

This clone came up a few times. The rearrangement links TRBV5-8 to TRBJ1-1; D is unresolved. CDR3 length: 12 residues. Looked up from germline, CDR1 is SGHTS and CDR2 is YDEGEE. The V end was cut by 3 bases, the J end by 8 bases, with 11 bases between. CDR3 region: CASSSWTREAFF. DNA for the CDR3: TGTGCCAGCAGCTCCTGGACTCGAGAAGCTTTCTTT. The entire variable domain, with the rest obtained from reference TRBV5-8 and TRBJ1-1, is as follows: EAGVTQSPTHLIKTRGQQATLRCSPISGHTSVYWYQQALGLGLQFLLWYDEGEERNRGNFPPRFSGRQFPNYSSELNVNALELEDSALYLCASSSWTREAFFGQGTRLTVV.

This clone is labeled as medium-sized. The chain couples TRBV5-4 to TRBJ1-5; D is undetermined. CDR3 length: 14 amino acids. Trimming shortened V by 2 bases and J by 0 bases, and 6 bases separated the two germline ends. Germline V gene lookup returns CDR1 SGHNT and CDR2 YYREEE (reference sequence). The CDR3 is CASSFSGSNQPQHF. In DNA form, the CDR3 reads TGTGCCAGCAGCTTTTCGGGTAGCAATCAGCCCCAGCATTTT.

The chain links TRBV7-3 to TRBJ2-3; a possible D gene is TRBD2 (6 bases). V dropped 1 base and J dropped 0 bases, with 8 bases sitting between them. In germline, CDR1 is SGHTA, CDR2 FQGTGA. This CDR3 has 15 residues. The CDR3, as DNA: TGTGCCAGCAGCTTAATAGCGGAGAGCACAGATACGCAGTATTTT. Its translation: CASSLIAESTDTQYF.

V is TRBV5-5 and J is TRBJ1-1; unclear D gene. Germline CDR1 and CDR2: SGHKS and YYEKEE (reference sequence). V lost 5 bases and J lost 0, with 8 bases in between. CDR3 length equals 13 residues. The CDR3: CASREDLNTEAFF. The CDR3 DNA follows: TGTGCCAGCAGAGAAGACTTGAACACTGAAGCTTTCTTT.

V is TRBV4-1 and J is TRBJ2-7, with TRBD1 matching 8 bases. The V and J ends lost 0 bases and 0 bases, in that order; junction bases with no gene match: 4. This CDR3 has 16 amino acids. Per the germline V gene, CDR1 is MGHRA and CDR2 is YSYEKL. This CDR3 is CASSQDRGTGSYEQYF. CDR3 DNA sequence: TGCGCCAGCAGCCAAGATCGAGGGACAGGCTCCTACGAGCAGTACTTC.

This chain joins TRBV6-6 and TRBJ2-7, with 10 bases that match TRBD1. The CDR3 length is 16 residues. Germline-derived CDR1 and CDR2 are MNHNY and SVGAGI (reference sequence). The trim removed 2 bases at V and 6 bases at J, leaving 10 bases unmatched. The DNA of the CDR3 is TGTGCCAGCAGTTACCTACTCCGGGACAGGGGTTTCGAGCAGTACTTC. It codes for CASSYLLRDRGFEQYF.

The CDR3 DNA is TGCAGCGTTGAAGGCAATGAGCAGTTCTTC. Its protein is CSVEGNEQFF. This chain connects TRBV29-1 to TRBJ2-1; D not certain. Trimming removed 1 base from V and 6 bases from J, with 1 base in between. Germline lookup yields CDR1 SQVTM and CDR2 ANQGSEA. The CDR3 runs to 10 residues.

The rearrangement uses TRBV11-2 and TRBJ1-3; D is uncertain. This CDR3 contains 17 residues. Trimming removed 3 bases at V and 3 bases at J, with 18 bases between. The germline gives CDR1 SGHAT, CDR2 FQNNGV. CDR3 sequence: CASSFPRAGVGGNTIYF. The CDR3 DNA sequence: TGTGCCAGCAGCTTTCCCCGTGCGGGAGTTGGTGGAAACACCATATATTTT.

This chain connects TRBV29-1 to TRBJ2-1; 9 nucleotides align to TRBD1. V lost 6 bases, J lost 5 bases, and 11 bases stayed unmatched. Germline lookup yields CDR1 SQVTM and CDR2 ANQGSEA. This CDR3 spans 15 amino acids. CDR3 coding DNA: TGCAGCGTAGACCCCCGGGACAGGGCCAACAATGAGCAGTTCTTC. Its translation: CSVDPRDRANNEQFF.

The V and J genes are TRBV7-6 and TRBJ2-3; 9 nucleotides align to TRBD1. V lost 3 bases to trimming and J lost 3 bases; unmatched junction nucleotides: 1. The CDR3 loop spans 14 amino acids. Germline V lookup: CDR1 SGHVS, CDR2 FNYEAQ. The CDR3 DNA reads TGTGCCAGCAGCTTGGGACAGGGAACAGATACGCAGTATTTT. This sequence encodes CASSLGQGTDTQYF.

The CDR3 loop reads CAISDQTRGNYGYTF. The CDR3 DNA reads as TGTGCCATCAGTGATCAAACTAGGGGAAACTATGGCTACACCTTC. J is TRBJ1-2 and V is TRBV10-3, with D possibly matching TRBD1 (5 bases). Germline V lookup: CDR1 ENHRY, CDR2 SYGVKD. V gave up 3 bases and J gave up 2 bases, with 13 bases separating them. The CDR3 is made up of 15 amino acids.

The rearrangement links TRBV7-9 to TRBJ2-3, with unresolved D. Deletions cut 2 bases from V and 0 bases from J, with 9 bases between. Germline values: CDR1 SEHNR, CDR2 FQNEAQ (reference sequence). The CDR3 consists of 15 residues. CDR3 residues: CASSLMAASTDTQYF. The CDR3 DNA is TGTGCCAGCAGCTTAATGGCGGCTAGCACAGATACGCAGTATTTT. The full variable domain, with the rest looked up from reference TRBV7-9 and TRBJ2-3, is DTGVSQNPRHKITKRGQNVTFRCDPISEHNRLYWYRQTLGQGPEFLTYFQNEAQLEKSRLLSDRFSAERPKGSFSTLEIQRTEQGDSAMYLCASSLMAASTDTQYFGPGTRLTVL.

The sample holds a few counts of this clone. The genes are TRBV7-9 and TRBJ2-1, with 7 positions matching TRBD2. The CDR3 sequence is 17 residues long. Trimming took 4 bases from V and 1 from J; bases not matched to a gene: 10. Germline-derived CDR1 and CDR2 are SEHNR and FQNEAQ (reference sequence). CDR3 nucleotides: TGTGCCAGCAGCTCTACCATCCGGGGGGAGTCCTACAATGAGCAGTTCTTC. It codes for CASSSTIRGESYNEQFF.

The chain recombines TRBV6-4 with TRBJ2-3; D gene uncertain. The CDR3 has 15 amino acids. V shed 4 bases and J shed 7 bases, with 18 bases lying between them. Germline V gene data show CDR1 as MRHNA and CDR2 as SNTAGT. CDR3 protein: CASSVPPRRSNTQYF. CDR3 in DNA: TGTGCCAGCAGTGTCCCCCCCCGGCGGAGCAATACGCAGTATTTT.

This clone counts as medium-sized. The V gene is TRBV13, the J gene TRBJ1-3; 7 positions match TRBD1. The CDR3 extends over 15 amino acids. The V segment lost 5 bases and the J segment 5 bases; nucleotides outside the gene matches: 9. Germline V CDR1 and CDR2: PRHDT, FYEKMQ (reference sequence). The CDR3 loop is CASSPDRDGRNTIYF. The CDR3 DNA sequence: TGTGCCAGCAGCCCTGACAGGGACGGGCGAAACACCATATATTTT.

V and J are TRBV4-2 and TRBJ2-5; 10 bases fit TRBD2. The ends lost 4 bases at V and 5 bases at J; junction bases unmatched: 4. CDR1 and CDR2 (germline): LGHNA, YNFKEQ. CDR3 length: 14 residues. Written as DNA, the CDR3 is TGTGCCAGCAGCCCCCAGACTAGCGGGGAGACCCAGTACTTC. Amino acid sequence: CASSPQTSGETQYF.

The chain carries TRBV6-5 and TRBJ2-3; D remains unclear. The CDR3 has 16 residues. V dropped 0 bases and J dropped 1 base, with 11 bases sitting between them. CDR1 is MNHEY and CDR2 is SVGAGI in the germline V gene. The CDR3 nucleotides read TGTGCCAGCAGTTACTCTACGGACCCTCGCACAGATACGCAGTATTTT. It translates to CASSYSTDPRTDTQYF.

The CDR3 region has the DNA TGTGCTTCTGGACAGGGAATACGCGAGCAGTACTTC. Translation: CASGQGIREQYF. The chain joins TRBV19 to TRBJ2-7, with 8 bases aligning to TRBD1. The germline CDR1 and CDR2 sequences are LNHDA and SQIVND (reference sequence). CDR3 size: 12 residues.

This clone is a singleton in its sample. The chain links TRBV5-4 to TRBJ1-4; 9 bases are shared with TRBD1. In germline, CDR1 is SGHNT, CDR2 YYREEE (reference sequence). J lost 8 bases, V lost 2 bases, and 10 bases had no gene match. This CDR3 is 16 amino acids long. This CDR3 is CASSFSGQGLGEKLFF. CDR3 DNA sequence: TGTGCCAGCAGCTTTTCGGGACAGGGTTTAGGAGAAAAACTGTTTTTT.

The chain combines TRBV29-1 with TRBJ2-7; 12 bases match TRBD2. V gave up 3 bases and J gave up 7 bases; unmatched junction bases: 10. In germline, CDR1 is SQVTM, CDR2 ANQGSEA. The length of the CDR3 is 15 residues. The CDR3 sequence: CSVDMGLAGLREQYF. In DNA form, the CDR3 reads TGCAGCGTTGACATGGGACTAGCGGGCCTTAGGGAGCAGTACTTC.

The CDR3 is CASSPSASGGVRRYEQYF. In DNA form, the CDR3 reads TGTGCCAGCAGTCCCTCTGCTAGCGGGGGGGTTCGGAGGTACGAGCAGTACTTC. V and J are TRBV28 and TRBJ2-7, with 12 bases that match TRBD2. The length of the CDR3 is 18 residues. V shed 5 bases and J 4 bases; nucleotides not matched to a gene: 15. Germline V gene lookup returns CDR1 MDHEN and CDR2 SYDVKM. The full variable domain, its missing parts supplied by reference TRBV28 and TRBJ2-7, is DVKVTQSSRYLVKRTGEKVFLECVQDMDHENMFWYRQDPGLGLRLIYFSYDVKMKEKGDIPEGYSVSREKKERFSLILESASTNQTSMYLCASSPSASGGVRRYEQYFGPGTRLTVT.

This chain links TRBV5-1 with TRBJ1-2; 7 nucleotides align to TRBD1. This CDR3 comprises 16 residues. The germline V gene has CDR1 SGHRS and CDR2 YFSETQ. V dropped 4 bases and J dropped 3; count of bases not matched to a gene: 12. The CDR3 DNA reads as TGCGCCAGCAGCACAAACTTCGACAGGGCTGACTATGGCTACACCTTC. Translation gives CASSTNFDRADYGYTF.

This chain links TRBV27 with TRBJ1-1, with D uncertain. The CDR3 runs to 13 residues. Trimming removed 1 base at V and 1 base at J, with 4 bases between. The germline V gene encodes CDR1 MNHEY and CDR2 SMNVEV (reference sequence). CDR3 loop: CASSLYRNTEAFF. CDR3 nucleotide sequence: TGTGCCAGCAGTTTATACAGGAACACTGAAGCTTTCTTT.

V and J are TRBV29-1 and TRBJ2-3, with D possibly called TRBD1 or TRBD2 (5 bases each). The CDR3 is 13 amino acids. The V gene's germline CDR1 is SQVTM and CDR2 ANQGSEA. The V gene lost 6 bases and the J gene lost 2 bases, with 12 bases spanning the gap. For the CDR3, the DNA is TGCAGCGTCTCCGAGGGGACCACAGATACGCAGTATTTT. Protein: CSVSEGTTDTQYF.

The chain recombines TRBV5-5 with TRBJ1-4; 8 nucleotides agree with TRBD1. This CDR3 region has 15 residues. J gave up 3 bases and V 4 bases, and 5 bases lay outside the gene matches. Germline V gene sequence: CDR1 SGHKS, CDR2 YYEKEE (reference sequence). As DNA, the CDR3 is TGTGCCAGCAGCCCGGACAGGGTACCTAATGAAAAACTGTTTTTT. It is translated as CASSPDRVPNEKLFF.

The chain carries TRBV28 and TRBJ1-1; D unclear. This CDR3 spans 13 amino acids. Germline CDR1 is MDHEN and CDR2 is SYDVKM. V was shortened by 6 bases and J by 3 bases, with 11 bases between the two germline ends. The DNA of the CDR3 is TGTGCCAGCAGCCCCTCTGGGTACACTGAAGCTTTCTTT. Translating it yields CASSPSGYTEAFF.

The gene calls are TRBV6-5 and TRBJ2-1; D is uncertain. The CDR3 runs to 14 residues. Germline-derived CDR1 and CDR2 are MNHEY and SVGAGI. Trimming cost V 2 bases and J 6 bases, with 11 bases left between them. The CDR3 DNA is TGTGCCAGCAGTTACCTTGGGCGGTCCAATGAGCAGTTCTTC. It translates to CASSYLGRSNEQFF.

This chain joins TRBV14 and TRBJ2-1; 10 positions agree with TRBD2. Germline-derived CDR1 and CDR2 are SGHDN and FVKESK. The CDR3 totals 16 residues. V was pared by 1 base and J by 7 bases, with 7 bases of the junction left unmatched. This CDR3 reads CASSQGVLAGVNEQFF. The CDR3, as DNA: TGTGCCAGCAGCCAAGGGGTCCTAGCGGGAGTAAATGAGCAGTTCTTC.

The chain is built from TRBV11-1 and TRBJ2-5; D is uncertain. The CDR3 has 15 residues. Per the germline V gene, CDR1 is SGHAT and CDR2 is FQDESV (reference sequence). V was cut by 1 base and J by 1 base, with 10 bases left in between. In DNA, the CDR3 is TGTGCCAGCAGCTTAGAGGGCAGAAGCCAAGAGACCCAGTACTTC. This sequence encodes CASSLEGRSQETQYF.

This chain connects TRBV4-3 to TRBJ2-7, with a weak D call TRBD2 (6 bases). Germline CDR1 is LGHNA and CDR2 is YSLEER. V was clipped by 0 bases and J by 5 bases, with 11 bases between them. The CDR3 spans 14 residues. CDR3 loop: CASSQDGGDHEQYF. Here the CDR3 DNA reads TGCGCCAGCAGCCAAGATGGAGGGGACCACGAGCAGTACTTC.